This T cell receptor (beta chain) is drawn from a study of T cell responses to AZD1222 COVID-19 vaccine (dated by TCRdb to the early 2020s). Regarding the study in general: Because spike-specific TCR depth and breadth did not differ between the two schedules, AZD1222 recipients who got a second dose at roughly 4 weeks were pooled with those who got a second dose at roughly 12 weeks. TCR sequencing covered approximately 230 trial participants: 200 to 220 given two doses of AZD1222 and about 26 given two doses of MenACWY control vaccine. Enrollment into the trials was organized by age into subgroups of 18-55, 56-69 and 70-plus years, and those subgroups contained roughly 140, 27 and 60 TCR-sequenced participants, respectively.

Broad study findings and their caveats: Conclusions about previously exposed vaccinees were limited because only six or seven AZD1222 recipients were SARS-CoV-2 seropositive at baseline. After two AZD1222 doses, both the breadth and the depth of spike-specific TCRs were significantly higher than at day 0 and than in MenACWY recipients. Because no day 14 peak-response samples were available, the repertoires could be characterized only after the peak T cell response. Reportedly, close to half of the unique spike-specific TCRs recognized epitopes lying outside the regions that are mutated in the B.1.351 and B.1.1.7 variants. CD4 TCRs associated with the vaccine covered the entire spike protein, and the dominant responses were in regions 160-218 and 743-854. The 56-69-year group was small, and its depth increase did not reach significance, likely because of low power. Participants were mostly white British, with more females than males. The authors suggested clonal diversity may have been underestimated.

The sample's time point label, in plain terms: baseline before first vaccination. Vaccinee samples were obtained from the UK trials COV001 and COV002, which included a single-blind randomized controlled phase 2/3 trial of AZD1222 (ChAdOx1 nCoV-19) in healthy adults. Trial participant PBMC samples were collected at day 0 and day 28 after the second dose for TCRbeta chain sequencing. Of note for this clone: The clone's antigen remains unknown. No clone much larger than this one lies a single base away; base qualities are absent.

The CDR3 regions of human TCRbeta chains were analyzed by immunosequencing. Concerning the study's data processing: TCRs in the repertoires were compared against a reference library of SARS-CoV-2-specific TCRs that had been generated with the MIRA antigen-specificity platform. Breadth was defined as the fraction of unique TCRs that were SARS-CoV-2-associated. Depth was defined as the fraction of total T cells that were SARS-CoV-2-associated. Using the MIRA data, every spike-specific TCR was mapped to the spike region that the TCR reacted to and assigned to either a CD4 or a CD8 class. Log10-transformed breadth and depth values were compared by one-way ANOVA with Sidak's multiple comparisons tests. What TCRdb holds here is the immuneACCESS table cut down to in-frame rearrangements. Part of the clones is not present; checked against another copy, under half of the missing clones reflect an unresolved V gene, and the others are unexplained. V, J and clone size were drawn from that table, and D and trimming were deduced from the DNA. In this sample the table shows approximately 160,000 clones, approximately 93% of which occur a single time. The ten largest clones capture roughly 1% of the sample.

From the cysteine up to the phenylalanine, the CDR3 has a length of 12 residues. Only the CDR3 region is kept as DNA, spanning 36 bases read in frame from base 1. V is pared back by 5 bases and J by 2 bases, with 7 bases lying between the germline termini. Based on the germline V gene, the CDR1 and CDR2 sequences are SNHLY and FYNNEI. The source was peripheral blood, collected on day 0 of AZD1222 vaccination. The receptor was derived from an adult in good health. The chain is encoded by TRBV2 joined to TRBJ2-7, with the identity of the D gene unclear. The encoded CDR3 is CASSWTAYEQYF. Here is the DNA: TGTGCCAGCAGTTGGACCGCCTACGAGCAGTACTTC. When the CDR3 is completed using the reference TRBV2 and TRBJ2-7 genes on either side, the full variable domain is EPEVTQTPSHQVTQMGQEVILRCVPISNHLYFYWYRQILGQKVEFLVSFYNNEISEKSEIFDDQFSVERPDGSNFTLKIRSTKLEDSAMYFCASSWTAYEQYFGPGTRLTVT.